This TCR beta chain was sequenced for a study of cytomegalovirus exposure and HLA in healthy donors. Libraries were prepared by immunoSEQ multiplex PCR; TCRdb keeps only in-frame clonotypes and omits some of them. The repertoire holds 150,000 to 250,000 clones, with roughly 84% as singletons. This clone was detected only once. V was pared by 4 bases and J by 7 bases, with 21 bases between. CDR1 and CDR2 from the germline V gene are SGHDT and YYEEEE. This CDR3 has 16 amino acids. Source material: PBMCs. The chain joins TRBV5-6 to TRBJ2-1; no firm D call. This receptor was identified in a woman aged 25 to 39 in good health and CMV-seropositive. This CDR3 reads CASSRWLAVSSNEQFF. CDR3 nucleotide sequence: TGTGCCAGCAGCCGATGGTTGGCCGTTTCATCGAATGAGCAGTTCTTC.